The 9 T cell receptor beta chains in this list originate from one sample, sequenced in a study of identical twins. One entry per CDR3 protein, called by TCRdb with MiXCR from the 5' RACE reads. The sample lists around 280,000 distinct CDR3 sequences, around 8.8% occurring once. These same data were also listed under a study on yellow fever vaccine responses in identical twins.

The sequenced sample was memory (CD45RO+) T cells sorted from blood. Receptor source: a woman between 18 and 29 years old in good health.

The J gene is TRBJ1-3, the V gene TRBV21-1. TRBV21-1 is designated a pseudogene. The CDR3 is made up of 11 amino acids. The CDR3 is CANQLINTIYF. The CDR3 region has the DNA TGTGCCAACCAGTTGATAAACACCATATATTTT.

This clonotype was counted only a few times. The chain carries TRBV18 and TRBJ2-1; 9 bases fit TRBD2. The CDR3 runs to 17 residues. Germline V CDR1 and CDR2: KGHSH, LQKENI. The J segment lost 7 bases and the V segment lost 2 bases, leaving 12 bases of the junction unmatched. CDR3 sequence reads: CASSPVPGLASGNEQFF. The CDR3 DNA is TGTGCCAGCTCACCAGTCCCGGGACTAGCATCGGGGAATGAGCAGTTCTTC.

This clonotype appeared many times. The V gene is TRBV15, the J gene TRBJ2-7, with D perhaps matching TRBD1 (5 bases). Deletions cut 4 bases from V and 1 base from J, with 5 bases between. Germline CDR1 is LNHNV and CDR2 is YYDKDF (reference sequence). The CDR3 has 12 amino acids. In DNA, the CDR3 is TGTGCCACCAGCAACAGGTCCTACGAGCAGTACTTC. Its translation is CATSNRSYEQYF.

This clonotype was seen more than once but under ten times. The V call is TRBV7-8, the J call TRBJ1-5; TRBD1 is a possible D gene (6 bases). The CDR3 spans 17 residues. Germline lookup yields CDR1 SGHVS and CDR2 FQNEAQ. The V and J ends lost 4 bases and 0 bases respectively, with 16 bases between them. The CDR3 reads CASSSRGLTGSNQPQHF. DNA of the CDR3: TGTGCCAGCAGCTCCAGGGGACTCACTGGTAGCAATCAGCCCCAGCATTTT.

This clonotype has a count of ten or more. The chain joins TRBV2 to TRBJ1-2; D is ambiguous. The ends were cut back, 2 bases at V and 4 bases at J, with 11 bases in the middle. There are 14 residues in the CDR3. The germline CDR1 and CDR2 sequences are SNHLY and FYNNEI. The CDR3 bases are TGTGCCAGCAGTGAATTCGACGGAACCTATGGCTACACCTTC. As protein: CASSEFDGTYGYTF.

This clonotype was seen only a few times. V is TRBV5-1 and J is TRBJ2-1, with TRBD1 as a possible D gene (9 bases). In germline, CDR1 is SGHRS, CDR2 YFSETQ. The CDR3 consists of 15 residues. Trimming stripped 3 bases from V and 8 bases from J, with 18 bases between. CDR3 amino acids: CASSWRGDRDDEQFF. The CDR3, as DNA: TGCGCCAGCAGCTGGCGGGGGGACAGGGACGATGAGCAGTTCTTC. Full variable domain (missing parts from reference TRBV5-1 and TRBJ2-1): KAGVTQTPRYLIKTRGQQVTLSCSPISGHRSVSWYQQTPGQGLQFLFEYFSETQRNKGNFPGRFSGRQFSNSRSEMNVSTLELGDSALYLCASSWRGDRDDEQFFGPGTRLTVL.

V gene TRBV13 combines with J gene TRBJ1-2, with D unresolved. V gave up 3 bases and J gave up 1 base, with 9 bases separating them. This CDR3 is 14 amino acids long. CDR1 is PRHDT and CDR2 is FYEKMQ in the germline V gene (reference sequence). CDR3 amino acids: CASSFSAVNYGYTF. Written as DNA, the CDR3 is TGTGCCAGCAGCTTTTCAGCGGTTAACTATGGCTACACCTTC.

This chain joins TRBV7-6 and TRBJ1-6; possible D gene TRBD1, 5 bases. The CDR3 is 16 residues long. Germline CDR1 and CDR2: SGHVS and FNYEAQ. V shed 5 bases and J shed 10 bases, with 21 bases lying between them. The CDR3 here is CASSPYGGGLRSPLHF. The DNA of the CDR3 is TGTGCCAGCAGCCCCTACGGGGGAGGGCTTCGGTCACCCCTCCACTTT. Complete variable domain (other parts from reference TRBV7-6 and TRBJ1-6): GAGVSQSPRYKVTKRGQDVALRCDPISGHVSLYWYRQALGQGPEFLTYFNYEAQQDKSGLPNDRFSAERPEGSISTLTIQRTEQRDSAMYRCASSPYGGGLRSPLHFGNGTRLTVT.

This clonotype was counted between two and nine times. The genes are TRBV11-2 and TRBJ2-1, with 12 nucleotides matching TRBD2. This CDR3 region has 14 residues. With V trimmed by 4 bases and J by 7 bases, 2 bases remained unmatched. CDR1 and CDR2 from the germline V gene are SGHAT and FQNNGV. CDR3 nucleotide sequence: TGTGCCAGCAGCTGGACTAGCGGGGTAAATGAGCAGTTCTTC. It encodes CASSWTSGVNEQFF.